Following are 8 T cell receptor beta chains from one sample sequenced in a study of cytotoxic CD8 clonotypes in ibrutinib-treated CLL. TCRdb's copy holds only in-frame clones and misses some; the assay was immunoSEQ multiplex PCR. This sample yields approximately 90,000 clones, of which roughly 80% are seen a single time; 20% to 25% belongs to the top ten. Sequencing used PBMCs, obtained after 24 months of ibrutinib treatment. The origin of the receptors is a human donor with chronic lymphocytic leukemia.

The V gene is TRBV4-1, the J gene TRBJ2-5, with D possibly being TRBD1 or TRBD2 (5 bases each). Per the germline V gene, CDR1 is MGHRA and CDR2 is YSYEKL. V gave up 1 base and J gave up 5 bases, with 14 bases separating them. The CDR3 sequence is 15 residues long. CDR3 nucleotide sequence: TGCGCCAGCAGCCAAGCCCAGGGCCGGAGGGAGACCCAGTACTTC. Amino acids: CASSQAQGRRETQYF.

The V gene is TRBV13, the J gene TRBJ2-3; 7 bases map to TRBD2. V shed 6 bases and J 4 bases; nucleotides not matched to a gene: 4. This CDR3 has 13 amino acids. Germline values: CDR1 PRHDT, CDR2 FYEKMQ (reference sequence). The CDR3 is CASRLGGADTQYF. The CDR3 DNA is TGTGCCAGCAGGCTGGGGGGGGCAGATACGCAGTATTTT.

CDR3 region: CASSVRENTDTQYF. DNA of the CDR3: TGTGCCAGCAGTGTGCGGGAAAACACAGATACGCAGTATTTT. The chain combines TRBV2 with TRBJ2-3; D is perhaps TRBD2 (6 bases). V lost 4 bases, J lost 2 bases, and 10 bases lay in between. Germline CDR1 reads SNHLY; CDR2 reads FYNNEI. The CDR3 length is 14 residues. Complete variable domain (other parts from reference TRBV2 and TRBJ2-3): EPEVTQTPSHQVTQMGQEVILRCVPISNHLYFYWYRQILGQKVEFLVSFYNNEISEKSEIFDDQFSVERPDGSNFTLKIRSTKLEDSAMYFCASSVRENTDTQYFGPGTRLTVL.

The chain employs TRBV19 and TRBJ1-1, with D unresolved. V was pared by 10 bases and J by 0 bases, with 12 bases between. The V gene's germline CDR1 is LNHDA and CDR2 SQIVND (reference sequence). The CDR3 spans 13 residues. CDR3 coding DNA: TGTGCCACCCAAGAGGAAATGAACACTGAAGCTTTCTTT. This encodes CATQEEMNTEAFF.

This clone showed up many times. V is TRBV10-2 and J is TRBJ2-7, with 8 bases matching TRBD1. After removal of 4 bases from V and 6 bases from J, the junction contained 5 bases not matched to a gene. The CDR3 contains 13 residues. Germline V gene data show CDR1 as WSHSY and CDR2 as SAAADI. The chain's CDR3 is CASSAATGAEQYF. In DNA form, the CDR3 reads TGCGCCAGCAGTGCCGCGACAGGGGCCGAGCAGTACTTC.

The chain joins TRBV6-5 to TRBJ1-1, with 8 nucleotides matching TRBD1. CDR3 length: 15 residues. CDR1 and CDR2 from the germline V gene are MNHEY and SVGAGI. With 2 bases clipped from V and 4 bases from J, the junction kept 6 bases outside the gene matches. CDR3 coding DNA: TGTGCCAGCAGTTACGCCTCCCAGGGGGCCACTGAAGCTTTCTTT. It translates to CASSYASQGATEAFF.

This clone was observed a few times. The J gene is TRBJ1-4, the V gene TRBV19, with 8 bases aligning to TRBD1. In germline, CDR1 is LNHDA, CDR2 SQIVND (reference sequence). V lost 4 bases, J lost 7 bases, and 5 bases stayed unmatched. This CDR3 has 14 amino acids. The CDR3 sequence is CASSTGQEGEKLFF. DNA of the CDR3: TGTGCCAGTAGTACGGGACAGGAGGGTGAAAAACTGTTTTTT.

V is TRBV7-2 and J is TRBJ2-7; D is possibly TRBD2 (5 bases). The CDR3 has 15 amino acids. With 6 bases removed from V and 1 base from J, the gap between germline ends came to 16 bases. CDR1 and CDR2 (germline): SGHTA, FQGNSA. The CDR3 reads CASSLGLAPSYEQYF. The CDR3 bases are TGTGCCAGCAGTCTCGGACTGGCGCCGTCCTACGAGCAGTACTTC.